A few counts support the clone carrying this T cell receptor (beta chain). Its antigen is undetermined. The CDR3 covers 14 residues. Germline CDR1 reads SGHRS; CDR2 reads YFSETQ. Trimming shortened V by 0 bases and J by 7 bases, and 14 bases separated the two germline ends. Using RNA transcripts as the source, TCR beta CDR3 regions were amplified. HTBI primers were the set used in a first-round RT-PCR of the TCR CDR3. Each CDR3 protein is one row after TCRdb ran MiXCR on the multiplex PCR reads. Here the sample spans under 400,000 distinct CDR3 sequences, about 16% being singletons. The data are from a study of T cells in Graves' hyperthyroidism and ophthalmopathy. As for the study in general: Peripheral blood was drawn at first diagnosis, prior to all treatment. Study-level results: Appearing also in blood were most of the thyroid clonotypes expanded above 0.001.

J is TRBJ2-7 and V is TRBV5-1; maybe TRBD1 (5 bases). The specimen was blood. This receptor was taken from a woman in her fifties or sixties with Graves' ophthalmopathy. CDR3 in DNA: TGCGCCAGCAGCTTGGAGAGCAGGGCGAGGGAGCAGTACTTC. Protein product: CASSLESRAREQYF.